The clone carrying this T cell receptor (beta chain) was picked up one time. Per the original methods: Reference gene primer amplification in the assay estimated nucleated cell counts. Sequenced by immunoSEQ multiplex PCR; TCRdb stores in-frame clones only, minus some. That table supplies the V and J calls and clone size; D and trimming were determined from the DNA. Here the sample spans roughly 180,000 clones, roughly 82% being singletons. This entry comes from a study of blood T cell repertoires in COVID-19. About the study: Sample material is recorded as cDNA or gDNA derived from T cells, B-cell-depleted T cells, or PBMCs.

The CDR3 has 14 amino acids. V lost 4 bases, J lost 3 bases, and 3 bases stayed unmatched. Germline CDR1 SGHNT, CDR2 YYREEE (reference sequence). Participant ages covered roughly 18 to 90 years across around 22 US areas. The chain is built from TRBV5-4 and TRBJ1-4, with TRBD1 identical over 7 bases. Sequenced material: PBMCs or T cells enriched from blood (not recorded which). The clonotype was recovered from a woman between 25 and 40 years old who had recovered from COVID-19. Written as DNA, the CDR3 is TGTGCCAGCAGCACCGGGACAGCTAATGAAAAACTGTTTTTT. It is translated as CASSTGTANEKLFF.